A single sample is the source of the 16 T cell receptor beta chains below, sequenced in a study of T-cell reconstitution after alpha-beta-depleted transplantation in children. Preparation of the TCRbeta library used unique molecular identifiers. One entry per CDR3 protein results from TCRdb running MiXCR on the PCR reads. The table has 780,000 or so distinct CDR3 sequences, roughly 15% seen once. Sequences were derived from PBMCs, mostly from graft donor cells, sampled 360 days after TCRalphabeta/CD19-depleted stem cell transplant. The receptor source for this set is a male patient younger than 18 who had a stem cell transplant for acute lymphoblastic leukemia, so the T cells may come from the graft donor.

The V call is TRBV12-3 or TRBV12-4, the J call TRBJ2-7; TRBD1 agrees at 12 bases. Trimming took 3 bases from V and 3 from J; bases not matched to a gene: 3. The CDR3 spans 15 residues. The CDR3 protein is CASSFRDRGHYEQYF. CDR3 nucleotides: TGTGCCAGCAGTTTCCGGGACAGGGGGCACTACGAGCAGTACTTC.

A remark on this clonotype: A read error may account for a junction end that differs from germline. The J gene is TRBJ2-2, the V gene TRBV5-1, with 8 bases matching TRBD1. In germline, CDR1 is SGHRS, CDR2 YFSETQ. This CDR3 contains 16 residues. CDR3 bases: TGCGCCAGCAGCTTGGTCCACAGGGGGTCCACCGGGGAACTGTTTTTT. This encodes CASSLVHRGSTGELFF.

This chain links TRBV7-9 with TRBJ2-5, with D perhaps TRBD2 (5 bases). Germline loops: CDR1 SEHNR, CDR2 FQNEAQ (reference sequence). V was pared by 0 bases and J by 3 bases, with 11 bases between. The CDR3 is made up of 15 amino acids. CDR3 in DNA: TGTGCCAGCAGCTTAGCTATCGGGATAGAAGAGACCCAGTACTTC. It codes for CASSLAIGIEETQYF.

This clonotype occurred a few times. V is TRBV7-9 and J is TRBJ2-7, with D possibly TRBD2 on 5 matching bases. Germline CDR1 reads SEHNR; CDR2 reads FQNEAQ (reference sequence). CDR3 length: 15 residues. V was shortened by 5 bases and J by 6 bases, with 20 bases between the two germline ends. The CDR3 loop reads CASSPDWGFEGEQYF. For the CDR3, the DNA is TGTGCCAGCAGCCCAGACTGGGGTTTCGAGGGCGAGCAGTACTTC. The whole variable domain, remainder taken from reference TRBV7-9 and TRBJ2-7, is DTGVSQNPRHKITKRGQNVTFRCDPISEHNRLYWYRQTLGQGPEFLTYFQNEAQLEKSRLLSDRFSAERPKGSFSTLEIQRTEQGDSAMYLCASSPDWGFEGEQYFGPGTRLTVT.

The J gene is TRBJ2-7, the V gene TRBV12-3 or TRBV12-4; no firm D call. The CDR3 totals 13 residues. V lost 7 bases and J 4 bases, leaving 14 bases between the germline ends. CDR3 residues: CASTARWRYEQYF. In DNA, the CDR3 is TGTGCCAGCACCGCGCGTTGGAGATACGAGCAGTACTTC.

The chain uses TRBV24-1 and TRBJ2-3; TRBD1 aligns across 8 bases. Germline CDR1 reads KGHDR; CDR2 reads SFDVKD. Trimming removed 2 bases from V and 2 bases from J; junction bases left unmatched: 5. This CDR3 has 16 residues. The CDR3 reads CATSDSWTGSTDTQYF. As DNA, the CDR3 is TGTGCCACCAGTGATTCCTGGACAGGGTCCACAGATACGCAGTATTTT.

This clonotype was counted a few times. The rearrangement joins TRBV5-6 to TRBJ2-3, with 11 positions matching TRBD2. Germline V gives CDR1 SGHDT, CDR2 YYEEEE. This CDR3 is 16 amino acids long. The V gene end was trimmed by 2 bases and the J gene end by 5 bases; junction bases not matched to a gene: 7. CDR3 bases: TGTGCCAGCAGCTTAACTAGCGGGAGTTGGATAGATACGCAGTATTTT. It translates to CASSLTSGSWIDTQYF.

The genes are TRBV12-3 or TRBV12-4 and TRBJ2-1; 8 nucleotides agree with TRBD2. The V segment lost 7 bases and the J segment 9 bases; nucleotides outside the gene matches: 17. CDR3 length: 16 residues. The chain's CDR3 is CASNSLRTSRRGEQFF. Written as DNA, the CDR3 is TGTGCCAGCAACTCCCTGAGGACTAGCCGCCGGGGTGAGCAGTTCTTC.

V gene TRBV12-3 or TRBV12-4 combines with J gene TRBJ1-4; TRBD1 matches at 8 bases. The CDR3 contains 14 residues. Losses at the gene ends were 6 bases for V and 8 bases for J; bases not matched to a gene: 8. The DNA of the CDR3 is TGTGCCAGCAGCCGGACAGGGAAAGGCGAAAAACTGTTTTTT. Protein product: CASSRTGKGEKLFF.

The chain is built from TRBV29-1 and TRBJ2-3, with TRBD2 matching over 12 bases. V shed 4 bases and J 0 bases; nucleotides not matched to a gene: 8. CDR1 is SQVTM, CDR2 ANQGSEA, per germline. CDR3 length: 17 amino acids. The CDR3 nucleotides read TGCAGCGTTGGCGGACTAGCGGGGACCCCTAGCACAGATACGCAGTATTTT. Its protein product is CSVGGLAGTPSTDTQYF.

V gene TRBV5-6 combines with J gene TRBJ1-1; TRBD1 matches 8 bases. Germline CDR1 and CDR2: SGHDT and YYEEEE. J lost 0 bases, V lost 4 bases, and 5 bases had no gene match. The CDR3 sequence is 15 residues long. Written as DNA, the CDR3 is TGTGCCAGCAGCGAAACAGGGGGAATGAACACTGAAGCTTTCTTT. It yields the protein CASSETGGMNTEAFF. Supplemented by reference TRBV5-6 and TRBJ1-1, the full variable domain reads DAGVTQSPTHLIKTRGQQVTLRCSPKSGHDTVSWYQQALGQGPQFIFQYYEEEERQRGNFPDRFSGHQFPNYSSELNVNALLLGDSALYLCASSETGGMNTEAFFGQGTRLTVV.

The chain is built from TRBV18 and TRBJ1-5; possibly TRBD1 for D (6 bases). V dropped 3 bases and J dropped 2 bases, with 11 bases sitting between them. The V gene's germline CDR1 is KGHSH and CDR2 LQKENI. There are 15 residues in the CDR3. CDR3 sequence reads: CASSPPGAGNQPQHF. The CDR3 DNA sequence: TGTGCCAGCTCACCCCCAGGGGCTGGCAATCAGCCCCAGCATTTT.

At least ten counts were recorded for this clonotype. The chain is built from TRBV6-2 or TRBV6-3 and TRBJ2-1; 13 bases map to TRBD2. V lost 1 base, J lost 8 bases, and 8 bases stayed unmatched. The germline CDR1 and CDR2 sequences are MNHEY and SVGEGT. The CDR3 is 17 residues long. The CDR3, as DNA: TGTGCCAGCAGTTACTACCTAACTAGCGGGAGGGGTGATGAGCAGTTCTTC. Protein: CASSYYLTSGRGDEQFF.

In nucleotides, the CDR3 is TGTGCCAGCGCCACTCAGGGGGGGTGGTGCATTCAGTACTTC. This sequence encodes CASATQGGWCIQYF. The chain carries TRBV12-3 or TRBV12-4 and TRBJ2-4, with D perhaps given as TRBD1 or TRBD2 (7 bases each). V was pared by 8 bases and J by 9 bases, with 20 bases between. The CDR3 is 14 amino acids.

This clonotype was counted at least ten times. The chain is built from TRBV27 and TRBJ2-7; D tentatively reads TRBD1 or TRBD2 (5 bases each). The CDR3 extends over 13 amino acids. Germline V gene sequence: CDR1 MNHEY, CDR2 SMNVEV (reference sequence). Trimming removed 6 bases at V and 4 bases at J, with 13 bases between. This CDR3 reads CASSRDGAYEQYF. CDR3 DNA: TGTGCCAGCAGCCGGGACGGAGCTTACGAGCAGTACTTC.

The rearrangement joins TRBV5-4 to TRBJ2-5; D may correspond to TRBD1 or TRBD2 (5 bases each). Trimming pared 1 base from V and 1 base from J, leaving 11 bases between. The CDR3 is made up of 15 amino acids. CDR1 and CDR2 from the germline V gene are SGHNT and YYREEE (reference sequence). CDR3 in amino acids: CASSLQGAPQETQYF. In DNA form, the CDR3 reads TGTGCCAGCAGCTTGCAGGGAGCACCCCAAGAGACCCAGTACTTC.